This T cell receptor beta chain was identified during a study of cytomegalovirus exposure and HLA in healthy donors (dated by TCRdb to the late 2010s). The study in broad terms: According to an earlier analysis of 587 of the donors, roughly 180 million T cells yielded 117 million unique TCR beta sequences and 276 Gb of sequence data. An early release that covered 640 HLA-typed donors contained about 300 gigabases of sequencing data and approximately 85 million unique TCR sequences. Of the roughly 400 genotyped donors, 81% fell in the genetic ancestry cluster associated with self-reported Caucasian donors. The aim of the study was to test whether cataloging public T cell receptors could identify signatures of past pathogen exposure. Using immunosequencing, the study profiled T cell repertoires from 640 or so subjects and related those repertoires to cytomegalovirus serostatus. A separate validation cohort of roughly 130 different subjects was used in addition to the approximately 700-subject first cohort. To predict cytomegalovirus infection status, the study brought together high-throughput TCR immunosequencing, statistical association of individual TCRs with disease status, and machine learning. A later analysis re-analyzed previously published TCR beta repertoires from 666 donors and added high-resolution HLA genotyping to study TCR occurrence patterns. Rather than drawing on any new phenotypic data, the later analysis identified candidate immune exposures from TCR beta sequences and the way those sequences occurred across donors. To decide whether each TCR beta V gene segment behaved as functional or pseudogenic, an earlier analysis of 587 of the donors relied on high-throughput TCR beta sequencing. Donor age, sex, ethnicity and CMV serostatus were compiled alongside the repertoire data. In a later genetic analysis, genome-wide SNP genotypes for about 65% of the roughly 700 donors were used, and that subset was treated as a discovery cohort. Every discovery cohort repertoire had been produced on one sequencing platform. HLA typing included class I and class II loci at four-digit resolution. The number of typed donors differed by locus: about 629-640 for A, B, C, DRB1 and DQB1; some 500 for DQA1; some 590 for DPA1; and around 470 for DPB1. Roughly five DR-DQ haplotypes were treated as single units for association and clustering because of strong linkage in the cohort. Among 398 genotyped donors of the cohort, an average of around 220,000 unique TCR beta nucleotide sequences was sequenced per donor, of which 15% to 20% were non-productive.

The CDR3 goes from the cysteine to the phenylalanine over 14 residues. The retained sequence is limited to the CDR3, 42 bases, with the frame set at the first base. The germline V gene (reference sequence) supplies CDR1 MNHEY and CDR2 SMNVEV. Germline trimming amounts to 5 bases on V and 2 bases on J, with 4 as the count of junction bases outside the gene matches. In total, over 600 healthy bone marrow donors made up the cohort. All cohort members were sampled while nominally healthy, although unrecorded immune exposures were likely present. The donor tested CMV seropositive, placing the donor among the 289 seropositive members of the cohort. Each donor provided a peripheral blood sample, and peripheral blood mononuclear cells were used for TCR beta sequencing. Genomic DNA was extracted from the blood cell samples with the Qiagen DNeasy Blood Extraction Kit. Library creation used the immunoSEQ multiplex PCR assay. For the multiplex PCR, a mixture combining 60 forward primers for TCR Vbeta segments and 13 reverse primers for TCR Jbeta segments was used. Amplification of the CDR3 region of rearranged TCR beta genes was performed with a multiplex PCR assay on genomic DNA. Amplified TCR beta libraries were sequenced as 87-base-pair reads on the Illumina HiSeq System. On the study's bioinformatics: Across the 670 or so repertoires, a later analysis counted 80 million or so unique TCR beta chains, approximately 10 million of which were shared by at least two donors. Raw reads were error-corrected and collapsed into unique sequences with a nearest-neighbor algorithm that merged closely related sequences to remove PCR and sequencing errors. V, D and J gene segments were assigned by aligning CDR3 sequences to IMGT reference sequences. For a sequence to be retained, a match of at least six nucleotides was required to both a V gene segment and a J gene segment. A rearrangement counted as productive if the CDR3 had no stop codons and remained in frame with V and J, and every other rearrangement counted as non-productive. Following IMGT convention, CDR3 was defined as the stretch from the second conserved V-encoded cysteine up to the conserved J-encoded phenylalanine. The earlier analysis of 587 of the donors excluded any sequence lacking an unambiguous match to a single V gene segment. An earlier analysis of some 500 of the donors classified V segments as functional when productive rearrangements were above 56.7% and as segregating when the standard deviation between donors was above 5%. A statistical classification framework was developed to diagnose cytomegalovirus status using the catalog of TCR beta chain sequences. V and J gene assignment, in a later analysis, came from comparing TCR nucleotide sequences with IMGT/GENE-DB human TR gene sequences. Using the TCRdist pipeline, a later analysis assigned CDR3 sequences along with most-parsimonious VDJ recombination scenarios. In a later analysis, each TCR beta chain was defined by its CDR3 amino acid sequence together with its V-gene family, and reads without a unique V-gene family were excluded. In a later analysis, several hundred highly shared, low-generation-probability nucleotide sequences were removed to address suspected cross-contamination and a sequencing artifact. In a later analysis, a clonal expansion index was calculated for each public chain from normalized within-repertoire ranks of inferred template counts. Generation probabilities in a later analysis came from a VDJ recombination model fitted to out-of-frame rearrangements, and those results were checked against IGoR. In a later analysis, hypergeometric tests were used to score TCR-TCR, TCR-HLA and TCR-CMV co-occurrence, with a repertoire-size bias correction applied to TCR pairs. False discovery rates were estimated in a later analysis by permuting HLA or CMV assignments 20 times. In a later analysis, co-occurring TCRs were grouped using DBSCAN, with TCRdist sequence similarity added in when clustering inside HLA-allele-positive subsets. Repertoires with fewer than 30,000 or more than 120,000 public chains, plus five repertoires with anomalous nucleotide sharing, were excluded from co-occurrence clustering. TCRdb mirrors the immuneACCESS table, restricted to in-frame sequences. Some clones are absent from its copies; in checked studies, under half trace to an unresolved V gene, and the reason for the others is unknown. Clonal size and the V and J genes are those of that table, whereas D and trimming came from the DNA. The sample table shows 150,000 to 200,000 clones, and roughly 80% are seen once. The biggest ten clones account for around 7.2% of the sample.

The paper as a whole reports these results and caveats: The authors suggested that the approach could potentially be extended to other disease states and immunological phenotypes. Immune exposure information for the cohort was limited to CMV serostatus. Some IMGT-functional V segments, including TRBV6-2 and TRBV6-3, could not be distinguished by the 87-base-pair reads and were therefore excluded. Most CMV-associated TCR beta chains appeared to be HLA-restricted in a later analysis, and the HLA associations seemed to be driven largely by CMV exposure. The study listed 150 to 200 TCR beta chains as associated with cytomegalovirus. In a later analysis, HLA-associated TCR beta chains were found to be more clonally expanded and to have lower generation probabilities than equally common non-associated chains. Because counts were too low, about 18 rarely observed V segments, including chromosome 9 orphons, were excluded from the earlier analysis of 587 of the donors. A later analysis reported that several top co-occurrence clusters appeared linked to parvovirus B19, influenza, CMV and Epstein-Barr virus. Correlated functional status among segregating V segments might reflect linkage disequilibrium, but an unknown experimental factor could not be ruled out. Assigning TCR associations to individual alleles was difficult when HLA alleles, especially DR and DQ, strongly co-occurred. The sequencing pipeline was judged likely to have produced a cluster of highly shared sequence variants as a technical artifact. In a later analysis, over 15,000 TCR beta sequences were associated with specific HLA alleles at a false discovery rate of 0.05. In this cohort, only TCR beta chains were sequenced, and detectable features were limited by the absence of alpha or paired-chain data. Because HLA typing was unavailable for some donors at each locus, only the typed subset was used in association tests. Presence/absence analyses assumed roughly uniform sequencing depth across donors, an assumption that may not hold. A later genetic analysis reported fewer N-insertions in productive TCRs among donors in an Asian-associated ancestry cluster than the roughly 700-donor mean. Cytomegalovirus status was reported to be diagnosed by the classifier with high specificity and sensitivity in both the original and validation cohorts. An earlier analysis of 450 to 750 of the donors showed that most TCR beta V segments appeared in productive rearrangements either about 87% or about 30% of the time, which broadly matched IMGT annotations. A few of the identified cytomegalovirus-associated TCR beta chains were confirmed in vitro to be specific for cytomegalovirus antigens. A later analysis found that TCR association rates varied across HLA loci, with DRB1 alleles showing the most associated TCRs and HLA-C alleles the fewest. An association between a missense DCLRE1C variant and V-gene and J-gene trimming of TCR beta chains was found in a later genetic analysis and replicated in an independent cohort. Most TCR sequences were seen in very few donors, while some public TCRs were found in many individuals. A further reported finding was that TCR beta sequences accurately predicted the HLA-A and HLA-B alleles for most subjects in the first cohort.

As regards this clone: It has no known antigen specificity. No base qualities exist here, and no much larger clone lies one base off it. At the DNA level, this CDR3 is encoded by other sequences in the same sample as well.

This TCR derives from a man aged 25 to 45 in good health and CMV-seropositive. The sequencing input was PBMCs. This sequence uses TRBV27 and TRBJ1-2; a stretch of 8 junction bases matches TRBD1. The nucleotide sequence reads TGTGCCAGCAGTCCACGACAGGGGAACTATGGCTACACCTTC. Its protein is CASSPRQGNYGYTF.